The present T cell receptor beta chain was sequenced within a study of blood T cell repertoires in COVID-19. In the study overall: COVID-19 samples from acute and convalescent phases originated in the United States, Italy and Spain.

Authors' analysis steps: Quantification of nucleated cells was approximated via reference gene primer amplification. Some clones are missing from TCRdb's copy, which holds only in-frame ones; the method was immunoSEQ multiplex PCR. V, J and clone size are those of that table, while D and trimming were read from the DNA. The repertoire holds some 150,000 clones, with around 89% as singletons. This CDR3 comprises 16 residues. Trimming shortened V by 1 base and J by 7 bases, and 14 bases separated the two germline ends. The germline CDR1 and CDR2 sequences are MNHEY and SMNVEV (reference sequence). Participants were aged about 18 to 90 years, lived in around 25 US areas, and enrolled virtually. In assigning cohorts, the study relied on participant-reported clinical history.

Specimen: PBMCs or T cells enriched from blood (not recorded which). V usage is TRBV27 and J usage is TRBJ1-6; D may be TRBD1 (6 bases). The origin of this receptor is a woman aged 30 to 39 with acute COVID-19. The CDR3 DNA is TGTGCCAGCAGTTTATATTACAGGGTAGTCAATTCACCCCTCCACTTT. It specifies CASSLYYRVVNSPLHF.